A selection of T cell receptor beta chains follows, all from one sample in a study of response to subunit inactivated influenza vaccine. TCRdb ran MiXCR on the RT-PCR reads and lists one entry per CDR3 protein. Found here are 150,000 or so distinct CDR3 sequences, roughly a tenth of them singletons; the top ten hold over 10%. Material: non-naive T cells sorted from PBMCs, obtained more than 35 days after vaccination. The receptors were sampled from a man in his forties or fifties who received an inactivated influenza vaccine. CDR3s include the opening cysteine and the closing phenylalanine or tryptophan. A D gene is named only where the DNA matches it firmly. The size field is filled for only some rows; it gives once, few, many or a size class.

d_gene: NA; j_gene: TRBJ1-5; v_gene: TRBV20-1; abundance: many; CDR3nt: TGCAGTGCTAGAGTCTCTGAACTGGGGCCCCAGCATTTT; CDR3aa: CSARVSELGPQHF
d_gene: TRBD1; j_gene: TRBJ1-2; v_gene: TRBV28; abundance: many; CDR3nt: TGTGCCAGCAGTTTATCCTTGGGAGGGACAGGGCATGGCTACACCTTC; CDR3aa: CASSLSLGGTGHGYTF
d_gene: NA; j_gene: TRBJ2-6; v_gene: TRBV7-9; abundance: few; CDR3nt: TGTGCCAGCAGCTTAGGCCGGTTGATGCCCAACGTCCTGACTTTC; CDR3aa: CASSLGRLMPNVLTF
d_gene: NA; j_gene: TRBJ1-2; v_gene: TRBV11-2; abundance: many; CDR3nt: TGTGCCAGCAGCTTGGTTAAAGGGCGAACCTATGGCTACACCTTC; CDR3aa: CASSLVKGRTYGYTF
d_gene: TRBD1; j_gene: TRBJ2-5; v_gene: TRBV5-1; abundance: NA; CDR3nt: TGCGCCAGCATACCAGAACCAGGGGGTCCAGAGACCCAGTACTTC; CDR3aa: CASIPEPGGPETQYF
d_gene: TRBD1; j_gene: TRBJ1-4; v_gene: TRBV28; abundance: few; CDR3nt: TGTGCCGCAAGGGGGACAGCTAATGAAAAACTGTTTTTT; CDR3aa: CAARGTANEKLFF
d_gene: NA; j_gene: TRBJ2-1; v_gene: TRBV28; abundance: many; CDR3nt: TGTGCCAGCTCGAGTAGGGAGAGCTTCTACAATGAGCAGTTCTTC; CDR3aa: CASSSRESFYNEQFF
d_gene: NA; j_gene: TRBJ1-1; v_gene: TRBV10-1; abundance: NA; CDR3nt: TGCGCCAGCAGTGCTCGACAGACGAACACTGAAGCTTTCTTT; CDR3aa: CASSARQTNTEAFF
d_gene: NA; j_gene: TRBJ2-7; v_gene: TRBV6-5; abundance: NA; CDR3nt: TGTGCCAGCAGTTACGGATTACAGGGCTACGAGCAGTACTTC; CDR3aa: CASSYGLQGYEQYF
d_gene: NA; j_gene: TRBJ2-1; v_gene: TRBV7-6; abundance: NA; CDR3nt: TGTGCCAGCAGCTTAGCTTCGGGGAATGAGCAGTTCTTC; CDR3aa: CASSLASGNEQFF
d_gene: NA; j_gene: TRBJ2-3; v_gene: TRBV29-1; abundance: many; CDR3nt: TGCAGCGGTCTAGTTGATTCAGATACGCAGTATTTT; CDR3aa: CSGLVDSDTQYF
d_gene: NA; j_gene: TRBJ2-7; v_gene: TRBV4-3; abundance: few; CDR3nt: TGCGCCAGCAGCCACAAGACCCGGGAACAGGGATCCACTTGGCAGTACTTC; CDR3aa: CASSHKTREQGSTWQYF
d_gene: NA; j_gene: TRBJ2-1; v_gene: TRBV9; abundance: NA; CDR3nt: TGTGCCAGCACCGCGGACACTAGCTCCTACAATGAGCAGTTCTTC; CDR3aa: CASTADTSSYNEQFF
d_gene: NA; j_gene: TRBJ1-5; v_gene: TRBV2; abundance: NA; CDR3nt: TGTGCCAGCAGGCGGGTCAATCAGCCCCAGCATTTT; CDR3aa: CASRRVNQPQHF
d_gene: NA; j_gene: TRBJ2-1; v_gene: TRBV5-1; abundance: many; CDR3nt: TGCGCCAGCAGCTTGGAGGGTCAGGGATTCAATGAGCAGTTCTTC; CDR3aa: CASSLEGQGFNEQFF
d_gene: TRBD2; j_gene: TRBJ2-5; v_gene: TRBV20-1; abundance: once; CDR3nt: TGCAGTGCTCTAGCGGGAGGAATATCTCTGAAGACCCAGTACTTC; CDR3aa: CSALAGGISLKTQYF
d_gene: NA; j_gene: TRBJ2-5; v_gene: TRBV18; abundance: few; CDR3nt: TGTGCCAGCTCACCAAGGGAAGACCAAGAGACCCAGTACTTC; CDR3aa: CASSPREDQETQYF
d_gene: NA; j_gene: TRBJ1-4; v_gene: TRBV2; abundance: few; CDR3nt: TGTGCCGGGTTCCGAGGGCGTAATGAAAAACTGTTTTTT; CDR3aa: CAGFRGRNEKLFF
d_gene: NA; j_gene: TRBJ1-3; v_gene: TRBV12-3/TRBV12-4; abundance: NA; CDR3nt: TGTGCCAGCAGACCAACAGGGTCTGGAAACACCATATATTTT; CDR3aa: CASRPTGSGNTIYF
d_gene: TRBD2; j_gene: TRBJ2-5; v_gene: TRBV2; abundance: many; CDR3nt: TGTGCCAGCAGAGGGACGGGAGGAGGCGAGACCCAGTACTTC; CDR3aa: CASRGTGGGETQYF
d_gene: NA; j_gene: TRBJ1-1; v_gene: TRBV3-1; abundance: many; CDR3nt: TGTGCCAGCAGCCCGGAAGCCAGGGGTGAAGCTTTCTTT; CDR3aa: CASSPEARGEAFF
d_gene: NA; j_gene: TRBJ1-1; v_gene: TRBV5-5; abundance: few; CDR3nt: TGTGCCAGCAGCAGCTTGAGCTCCGGAGTTGGCACTGAAGCTTTCTTT; CDR3aa: CASSSLSSGVGTEAFF
d_gene: NA; j_gene: TRBJ2-7; v_gene: TRBV29-1; abundance: many; CDR3nt: TGCAGCGTTTTTCTTACAGGGTCCTACGAGCAGTACTTC; CDR3aa: CSVFLTGSYEQYF